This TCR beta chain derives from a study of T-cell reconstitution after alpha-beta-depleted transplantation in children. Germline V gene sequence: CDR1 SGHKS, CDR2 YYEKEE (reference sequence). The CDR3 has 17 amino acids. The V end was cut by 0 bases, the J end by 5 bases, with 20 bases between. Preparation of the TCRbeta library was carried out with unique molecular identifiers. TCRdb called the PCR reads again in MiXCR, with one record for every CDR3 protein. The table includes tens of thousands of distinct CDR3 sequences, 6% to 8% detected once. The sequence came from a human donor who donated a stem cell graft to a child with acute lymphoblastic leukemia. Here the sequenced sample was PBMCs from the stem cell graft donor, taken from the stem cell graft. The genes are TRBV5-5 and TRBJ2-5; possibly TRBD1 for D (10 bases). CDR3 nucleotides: TGTGCCAGCAGCTTGGCGCGAGCGGGGGGACAGGGGGAGACCCAGTACTTC. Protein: CASSLARAGGQGETQYF.